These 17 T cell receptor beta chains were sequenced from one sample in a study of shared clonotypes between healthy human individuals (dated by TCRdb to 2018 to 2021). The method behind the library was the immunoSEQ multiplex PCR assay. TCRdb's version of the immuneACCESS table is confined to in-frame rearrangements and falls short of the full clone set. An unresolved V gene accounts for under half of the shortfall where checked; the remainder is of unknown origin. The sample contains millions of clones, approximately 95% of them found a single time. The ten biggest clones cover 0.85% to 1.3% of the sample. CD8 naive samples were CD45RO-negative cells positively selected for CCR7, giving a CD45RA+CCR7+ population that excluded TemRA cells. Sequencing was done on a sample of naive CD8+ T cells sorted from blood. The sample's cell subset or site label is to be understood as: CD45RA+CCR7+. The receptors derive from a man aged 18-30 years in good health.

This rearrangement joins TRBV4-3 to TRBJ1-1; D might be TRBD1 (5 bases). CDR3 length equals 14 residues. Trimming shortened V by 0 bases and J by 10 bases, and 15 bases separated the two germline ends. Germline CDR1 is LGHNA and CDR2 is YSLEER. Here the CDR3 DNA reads TGCGCCAGCAGCCAAGATCGGGGGGAAGCCGCAGCTTTCTTT. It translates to CASSQDRGEAAAFF.

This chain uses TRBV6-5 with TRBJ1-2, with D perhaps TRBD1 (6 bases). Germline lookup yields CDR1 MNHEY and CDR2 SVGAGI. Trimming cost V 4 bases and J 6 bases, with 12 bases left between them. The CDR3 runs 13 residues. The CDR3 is CASSSTQGNGYTF. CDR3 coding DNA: TGTGCCAGCAGTTCGACACAGGGCAATGGCTACACCTTC.

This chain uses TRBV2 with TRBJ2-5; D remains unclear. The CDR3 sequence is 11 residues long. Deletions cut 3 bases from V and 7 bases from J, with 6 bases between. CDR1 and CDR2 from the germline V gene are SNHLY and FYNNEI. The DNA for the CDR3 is TGTGCCAGCAGTGAGCCGGGGACCCAGTACTTC. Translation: CASSEPGTQYF.

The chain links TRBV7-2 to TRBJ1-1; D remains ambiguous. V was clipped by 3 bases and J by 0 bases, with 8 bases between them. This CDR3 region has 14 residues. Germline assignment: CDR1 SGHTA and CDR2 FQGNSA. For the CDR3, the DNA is TGTGCCAGCAGCTTTCAGAACATGAACACTGAAGCTTTCTTT. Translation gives CASSFQNMNTEAFF.

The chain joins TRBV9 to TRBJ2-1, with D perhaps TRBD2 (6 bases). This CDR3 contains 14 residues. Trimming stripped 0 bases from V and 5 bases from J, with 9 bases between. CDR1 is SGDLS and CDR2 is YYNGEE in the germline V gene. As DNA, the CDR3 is TGTGCCAGCAGCGTAGAGGGACTTAACAATGAGCAGTTCTTC. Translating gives CASSVEGLNNEQFF.

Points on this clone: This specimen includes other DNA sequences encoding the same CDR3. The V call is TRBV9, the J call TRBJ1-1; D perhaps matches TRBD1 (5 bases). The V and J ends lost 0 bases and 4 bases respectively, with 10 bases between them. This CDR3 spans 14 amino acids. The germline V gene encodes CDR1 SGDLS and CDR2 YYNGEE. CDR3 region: CASSVGGSGTEAFF. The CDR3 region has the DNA TGTGCCAGCAGCGTAGGGGGGTCGGGCACTGAAGCTTTCTTT. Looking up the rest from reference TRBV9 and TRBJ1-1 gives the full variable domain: DSGVTQTPKHLITATGQRVTLRCSPRSGDLSVYWYQQSLDQGLQFLIQYYNGEERAKGNILERFSAQQFPDLHSELNLSSLELGDSALYFCASSVGGSGTEAFFGQGTRLTVV.

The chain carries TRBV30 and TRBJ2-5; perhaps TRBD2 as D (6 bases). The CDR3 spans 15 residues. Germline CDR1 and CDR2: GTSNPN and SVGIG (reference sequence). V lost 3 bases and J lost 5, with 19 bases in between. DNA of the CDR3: TGTGCCTGGAGCGCGGGACCTAGGGCGGAGGAGACCCAGTACTTC. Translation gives CAWSAGPRAEETQYF.

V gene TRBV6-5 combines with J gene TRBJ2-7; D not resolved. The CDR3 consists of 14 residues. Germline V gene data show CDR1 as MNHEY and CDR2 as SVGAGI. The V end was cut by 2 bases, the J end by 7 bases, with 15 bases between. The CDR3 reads CASSYGPGLGEQYF. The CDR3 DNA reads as TGTGCCAGCAGTTACGGCCCAGGTTTGGGGGAGCAGTACTTC.

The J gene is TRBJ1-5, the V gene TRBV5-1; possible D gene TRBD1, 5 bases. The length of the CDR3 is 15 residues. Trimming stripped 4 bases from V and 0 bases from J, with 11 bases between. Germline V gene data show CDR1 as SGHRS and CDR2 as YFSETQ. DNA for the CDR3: TGCGCCAGCAGCCCCGGACATCATAGCAATCAGCCCCAGCATTTT. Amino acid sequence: CASSPGHHSNQPQHF.

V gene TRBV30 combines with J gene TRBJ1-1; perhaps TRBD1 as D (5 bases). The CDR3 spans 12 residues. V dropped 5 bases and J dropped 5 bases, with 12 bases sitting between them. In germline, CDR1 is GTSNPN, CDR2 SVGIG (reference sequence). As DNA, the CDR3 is TGTGCCTGGCCCAGGGAGGGTACTGAAGCTTTCTTT. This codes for CAWPREGTEAFF.

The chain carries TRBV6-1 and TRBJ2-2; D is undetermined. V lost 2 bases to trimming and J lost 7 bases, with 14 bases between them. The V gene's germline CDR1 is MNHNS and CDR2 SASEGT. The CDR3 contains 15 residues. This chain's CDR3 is CASSEKGWMVGELFF. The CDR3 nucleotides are TGTGCCAGCAGTGAAAAAGGCTGGATGGTCGGGGAGCTGTTTTTT.

CDR3 sequence (DNA): TGTGCCAGCAGTGAAGTTCACTACGAGCAGTACTTC. Its translation: CASSEVHYEQYF. The rearrangement uses TRBV6-1 and TRBJ2-7, with unresolved D. Looked up from germline, CDR1 is MNHNS and CDR2 is SASEGT. This CDR3 has 12 amino acids. The ends were cut back, 1 base at V and 3 bases at J, with 4 bases in the middle.

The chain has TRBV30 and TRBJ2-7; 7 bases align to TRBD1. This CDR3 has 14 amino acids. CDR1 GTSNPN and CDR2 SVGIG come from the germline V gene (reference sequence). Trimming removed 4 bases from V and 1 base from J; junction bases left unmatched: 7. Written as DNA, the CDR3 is TGTGCCTGGACCTCCCCGGGACAGTCCTACGAGCAGTACTTC. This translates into CAWTSPGQSYEQYF. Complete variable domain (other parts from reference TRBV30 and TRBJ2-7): SQTIHQWPATLVQPVGSPLSLECTVEGTSNPNLYWYRQAAGRGLQLLFYSVGIGQISSEVPQNLSASRPQDRQFILSSKKLLLSDSGFYLCAWTSPGQSYEQYFGPGTRLTVT.

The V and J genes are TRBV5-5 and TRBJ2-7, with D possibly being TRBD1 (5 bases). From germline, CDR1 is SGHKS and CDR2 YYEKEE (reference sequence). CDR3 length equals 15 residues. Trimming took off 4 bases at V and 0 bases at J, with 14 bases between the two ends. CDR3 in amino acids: CASSPTPGFSYEQYF. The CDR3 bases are TGTGCCAGCAGCCCGACCCCAGGGTTCTCCTACGAGCAGTACTTC.

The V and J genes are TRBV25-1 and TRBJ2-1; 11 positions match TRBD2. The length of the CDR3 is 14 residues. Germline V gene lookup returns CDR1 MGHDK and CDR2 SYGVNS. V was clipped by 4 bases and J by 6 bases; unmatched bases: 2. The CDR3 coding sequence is TGTGCCAGCAGTGCTAGCGGGGGGATCAATGAGCAGTTCTTC. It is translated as CASSASGGINEQFF. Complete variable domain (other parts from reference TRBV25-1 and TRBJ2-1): EADIYQTPRYLVIGTGKKITLECSQTMGHDKMYWYQQDPGMELHLIHYSYGVNSTEKGDLSSESTVSRIRTEHFPLTLESARPSHTSQYLCASSASGGINEQFFGPGTRLTVL.

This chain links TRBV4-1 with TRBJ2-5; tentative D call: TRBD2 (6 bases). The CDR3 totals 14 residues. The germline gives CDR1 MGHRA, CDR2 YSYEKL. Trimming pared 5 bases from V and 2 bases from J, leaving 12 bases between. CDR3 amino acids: CASSARDSQETQYF. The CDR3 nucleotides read TGCGCCAGCAGCGCCCGGGACTCGCAAGAGACCCAGTACTTC.

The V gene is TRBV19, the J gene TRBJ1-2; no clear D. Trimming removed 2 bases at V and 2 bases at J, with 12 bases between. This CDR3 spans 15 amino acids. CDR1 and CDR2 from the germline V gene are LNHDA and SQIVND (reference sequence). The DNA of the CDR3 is TGTGCCAGTAGTATAACCCCCGGGGAAAACTATGGCTACACCTTC. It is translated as CASSITPGENYGYTF.